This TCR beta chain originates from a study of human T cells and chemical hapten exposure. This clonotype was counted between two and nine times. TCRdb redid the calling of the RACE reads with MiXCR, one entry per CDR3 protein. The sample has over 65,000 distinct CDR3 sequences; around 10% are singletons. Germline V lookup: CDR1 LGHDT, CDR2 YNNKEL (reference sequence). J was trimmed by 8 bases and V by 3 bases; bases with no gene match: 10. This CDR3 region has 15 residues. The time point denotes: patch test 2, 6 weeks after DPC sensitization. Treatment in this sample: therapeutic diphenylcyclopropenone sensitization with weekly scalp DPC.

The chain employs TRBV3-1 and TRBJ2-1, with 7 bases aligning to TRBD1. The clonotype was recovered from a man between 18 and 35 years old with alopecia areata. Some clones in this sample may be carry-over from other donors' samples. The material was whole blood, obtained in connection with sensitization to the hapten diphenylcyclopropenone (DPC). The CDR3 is CASSHRGQIRDEQFF. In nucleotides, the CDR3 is TGTGCCAGCAGCCACAGGGGACAGATTAGGGATGAGCAGTTCTTC.